The 5 T cell receptor beta chains below all came from one sample that was sequenced in a study of human T cells and chemical hapten exposure. The time point is: pre-sensitization, week 0. Documented treatment: therapeutic diphenylcyclopropenone sensitization with weekly scalp DPC. TCRdb analysed the RACE reads with MiXCR anew, one entry per CDR3 protein. The sample consists of 60,000 to 70,000 distinct CDR3 sequences, 10% to 11% of them appearing once. The specimen was whole blood, collected in connection with sensitization to the hapten diphenylcyclopropenone (DPC). The receptors stem from a woman in her 50s with alopecia areata. Some clones in this sample may be carry-over from other donors' samples.

This chain links TRBV9 with TRBJ2-6; D perhaps matches TRBD1 (5 bases). The CDR3 runs to 16 residues. In germline, CDR1 is SGDLS, CDR2 YYNGEE. V was shortened by 3 bases and J by 2 bases, with 12 bases between the two germline ends. CDR3 nucleotide sequence: TGTGCCAGCAGCGCCCGTCAGGGTACTGGGGCCAACGTCCTGACTTTC. Amino acid sequence: CASSARQGTGANVLTF.

This clonotype has more than one count but fewer than ten. The chain uses TRBV18 and TRBJ1-2; D may be TRBD1 (6 bases). CDR1 KGHSH and CDR2 LQKENI come from the germline V gene. V shed 1 base and J shed 3 bases, with 15 bases lying between them. This CDR3 region has 16 residues. CDR3 in amino acids: CASSPLATDSYYGYTF. As DNA, the CDR3 is TGTGCCAGCTCACCACTCGCAACGGACAGCTACTATGGCTACACCTTC.

This clonotype was observed at least ten times. The V call is TRBV19, the J call TRBJ1-2, with D possibly TRBD1 on 6 matching bases. This CDR3 is built from 14 residues. V lost 3 bases and J 4 bases, leaving 12 bases between the germline ends. Germline V CDR1 and CDR2: LNHDA, SQIVND (reference sequence). The CDR3: CASSMDRGAYGYTF. CDR3 bases: TGTGCCAGTAGTATGGACCGGGGGGCCTATGGCTACACCTTC.

This clonotype was seen more than once but under ten times. The J gene is TRBJ1-6, the V gene TRBV5-5; tentative D call: TRBD1 (5 bases). This CDR3 contains 13 residues. V gave up 4 bases and J gave up 8 bases, with 10 bases separating them. Germline loops: CDR1 SGHKS, CDR2 YYEKEE (reference sequence). The CDR3 protein is CASSGVGDSPLHF. In nucleotides, the CDR3 is TGTGCCAGCAGCGGGGTAGGGGATTCACCCCTCCACTTT.

This clonotype has a handful of counts. J is TRBJ2-1 and V is TRBV20-1; the D gene is possibly TRBD2 (6 bases). The ends were cut back, 6 bases at V and 5 bases at J, with 17 bases in the middle. From germline, CDR1 is DFQATT and CDR2 SNEGSKA (reference sequence). The CDR3 loop spans 14 amino acids. The CDR3: CSAHRGNKNNEQFF. In DNA, the CDR3 is TGCAGTGCCCACCGGGGGAACAAAAACAATGAGCAGTTCTTC.